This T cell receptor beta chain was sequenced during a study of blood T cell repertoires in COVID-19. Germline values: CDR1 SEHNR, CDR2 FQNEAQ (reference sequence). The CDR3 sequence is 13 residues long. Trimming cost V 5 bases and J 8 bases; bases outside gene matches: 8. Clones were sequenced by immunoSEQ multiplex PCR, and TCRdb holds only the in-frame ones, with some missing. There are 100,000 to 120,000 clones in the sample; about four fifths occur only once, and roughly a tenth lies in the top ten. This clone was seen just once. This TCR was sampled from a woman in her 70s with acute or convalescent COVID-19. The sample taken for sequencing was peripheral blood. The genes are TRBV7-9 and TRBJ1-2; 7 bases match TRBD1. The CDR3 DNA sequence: TGTGCCAGCAGCCCGTCAGGGGGTCTAGGCTACACCTTC. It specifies CASSPSGGLGYTF.